Described below is a single TCR beta chain sequence and its context. The antigen remains undetermined. The sample is drawn from a study of shared clonotypes between healthy human individuals. Terminally differentiated effector memory CD45RA+ cells were excluded from the naive CD8 cells, which were CD45RO-negative and positively selected for CCR7. General study points: Tissue TCR repertoires likely differ from these blood-only repertoires. Against clonotypes common to all four donors, non-shared ones had lower generation probabilities. Among donors, clonotype sharing was expected to be affected by sequencing depth.

Germline V gives CDR1 MNHNS, CDR2 SASEGT. The trim removed 1 base at V and 10 bases at J, leaving 13 bases unmatched. This CDR3 is built from 16 residues. The sorted-subset replicate PCRs were given about 200 ng DNA, which is around 29,000 T cell genomes. Sequenced by immunoSEQ multiplex PCR; TCRdb stores in-frame clones only, minus some. The sample records some 600,000 clones, around 96% being singletons. The sequence came from a woman younger than 45 in good health. This chain uses TRBV6-1 with TRBJ2-1; 7 nucleotides agree with TRBD1. The sample taken for sequencing was naive CD8+ T cells sorted from blood. The CDR3 bases are TGTGCCAGCAGTGAAGTTCTTGAGACAGGGTATTGGGAGCAGTTCTTC. Its protein product is CASSEVLETGYWEQFF.